This T cell receptor (beta chain) was documented in a study of blood T cell repertoires in COVID-19. The overall study: COVID-19 samples, acute and convalescent, were from the United States, Italy and Spain. T cells, B-cell-depleted T cells, or PBMCs provided the cDNA or gDNA that served as material.

The count of this clone is one. Original analysis: Amplification from reference gene primers served as the basis for estimated nucleated cell counts. Measured with immunoSEQ multiplex PCR; TCRdb has only the in-frame clones, and not every one. V, J and clone size were drawn from that table, and D and trimming were deduced from the DNA. Here the sample spans 110,000 to 150,000 clones, around nine tenths being singletons. The CDR3 totals 13 residues. CDR1 and CDR2 (germline): GTSNPN, SVGIG (reference sequence). Trimming removed 0 bases from V and 2 bases from J, with 5 bases in between. The clonotype originates from a woman aged 50 to 60 with acute or convalescent COVID-19. This chain joins TRBV30 and TRBJ1-3; D not resolved. Material: peripheral blood. CDR3 protein: CAWSVIAGNTIYF. The CDR3, as DNA: TGTGCCTGGAGTGTAATCGCTGGAAACACCATATATTTT.